This T cell receptor (beta chain) was identified during a study of PD-1 blockade in classical Hodgkin lymphoma. General study results and limits: What drove the repertoire differences, possibly disease activity or prior therapy, has not been defined. The diversity seen at baseline in complete responders resembled that of newly diagnosed patients.

Time point in this sample: cycle 4 day 1 (C4D1), after more than 5 weeks of nivolumab. All the patients suffered relapse after autologous stem cell transplantation, and brentuximab vedotin exposure differed. Thawed PBMCs underwent magnetic negative selection to obtain purified CD8+ T cells. The junction had 7 bases not matched to a gene; V was cut back by 8 bases and J by 6 bases. The germline V gene has CDR1 ENHRY and CDR2 SYGVKD. The CDR3 spans 12 residues. Only in-frame clones appear in the TCRdb table, and some are missing; sequencing was by immunoSEQ multiplex PCR. The sample includes fewer than 4,000 clones, 81% of them seen just once. Regarding this clone: The antigen is undetermined.

The source of this sequence is a human donor with classical Hodgkin lymphoma. The specimen comprised CD8+ T cells from blood, sampled before the fourth cycle of nivolumab. The chain combines TRBV10-3 with TRBJ2-7, with 7 bases aligning to TRBD1. The CDR3 DNA is TGTGCCATCGGAGAGGGGGCGGCCGAGCAGTACTTC. The encoded protein is CAIGEGAAEQYF.